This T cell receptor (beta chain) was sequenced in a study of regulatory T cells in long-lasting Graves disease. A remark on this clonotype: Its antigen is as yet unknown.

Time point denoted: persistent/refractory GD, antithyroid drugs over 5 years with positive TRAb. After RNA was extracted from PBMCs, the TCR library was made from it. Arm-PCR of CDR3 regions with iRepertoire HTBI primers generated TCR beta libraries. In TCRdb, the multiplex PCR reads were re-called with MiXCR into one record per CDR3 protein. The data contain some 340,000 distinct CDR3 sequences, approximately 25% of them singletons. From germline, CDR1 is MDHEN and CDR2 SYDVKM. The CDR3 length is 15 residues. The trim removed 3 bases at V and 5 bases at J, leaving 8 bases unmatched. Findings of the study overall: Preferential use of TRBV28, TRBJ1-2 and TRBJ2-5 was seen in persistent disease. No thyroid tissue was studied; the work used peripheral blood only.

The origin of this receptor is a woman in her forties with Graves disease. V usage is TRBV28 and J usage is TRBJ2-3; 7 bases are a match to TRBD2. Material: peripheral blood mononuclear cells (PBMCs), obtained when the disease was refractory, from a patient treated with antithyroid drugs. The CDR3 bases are TGTGCCAGCAGTTTGGAGAAGCGGGAATTAGATACGCAGTATTTT. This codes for CASSLEKRELDTQYF.